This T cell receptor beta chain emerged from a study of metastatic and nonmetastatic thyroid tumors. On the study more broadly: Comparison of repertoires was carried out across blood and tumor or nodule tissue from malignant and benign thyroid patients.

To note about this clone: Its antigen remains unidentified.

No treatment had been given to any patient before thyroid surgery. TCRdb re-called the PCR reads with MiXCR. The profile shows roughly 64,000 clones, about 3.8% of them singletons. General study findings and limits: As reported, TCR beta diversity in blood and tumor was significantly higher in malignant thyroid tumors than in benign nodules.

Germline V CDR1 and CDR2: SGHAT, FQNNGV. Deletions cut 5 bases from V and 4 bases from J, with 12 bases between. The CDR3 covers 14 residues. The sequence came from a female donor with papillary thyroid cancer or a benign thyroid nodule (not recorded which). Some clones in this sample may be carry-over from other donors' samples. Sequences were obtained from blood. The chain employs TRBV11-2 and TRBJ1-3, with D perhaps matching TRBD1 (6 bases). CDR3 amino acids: CASSNTRGGNTIYF. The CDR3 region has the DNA TGTGCCAGCAGCAATACCAGGGGAGGAAACACCATATATTTT.